These 4 T cell receptor beta chains came from one sample sequenced in a study of a mutant IDH1 vaccine in newly diagnosed glioma. Their antigen targets remain unknown. Time point indicated: week 5, during vaccination. Vaccinated patients received 300 ug of mutant IDH1 20-mer peptide per dose, with topical imiquimod. Sequencing used immunoSEQ multiplex PCR; TCRdb keeps in-frame clones, though not all of them. The data show almost 30,000 clones, around 90% seen once. This material consisted of peripheral blood mononuclear cells (PBMCs), taken from a glioma patient whose treatment included an IDH1 peptide vaccine. These receptors originate from a middle-aged woman with glioma. Some clones in this sample may be carry-over from other donors' samples.

V usage is TRBV7-2 and J usage is TRBJ2-5, with TRBD1 identical over 8 bases. V trimming: 4 bases; J trimming: 4 bases; junction bases outside the gene matches: 5. Germline CDR1 reads SGHTA; CDR2 reads FQGNSA. This CDR3 has 14 residues. The CDR3 loop reads CASSSGQGRETQYF. Here the CDR3 DNA reads TGTGCCAGCAGCTCCGGACAGGGTAGAGAGACCCAGTACTTC.

The chain employs TRBV4-3 and TRBJ2-1; 9 positions match TRBD1. The CDR3 is 15 residues long. Germline trimming cut 0 bases from V and 9 bases from J; bases unmatched to any gene: 6. The germline gives CDR1 LGHNA, CDR2 YSLEER. Here the CDR3 reads CASSQETRTGAEQFF. The CDR3 bases are TGCGCCAGCAGCCAAGAAACGAGGACAGGGGCTGAGCAGTTCTTC.

This clone was seen a few times. The CDR3 nucleotides are TGTGCCATCAGTGAGGAACTCGGGGAAAAACTGTTTTTT. Translation: CAISEELGEKLFF. V is TRBV10-3 and J is TRBJ1-4, with D unresolved. The CDR3 is made up of 13 amino acids. CDR1 ENHRY and CDR2 SYGVKD come from the germline V gene. V was cut by 2 bases and J by 8 bases, with 9 bases left in between.

The chain carries TRBV19 and TRBJ1-5; D remains unclear. CDR1 and CDR2 (germline): LNHDA, SQIVND (reference sequence). The CDR3 is 15 amino acids. V dropped 1 base and J dropped 5 bases, with 12 bases sitting between them. For the CDR3, the DNA is TGTGCCAGTAGTATAGGGCAGGACTATTATCAGCCCCAGCATTTT. Residues: CASSIGQDYYQPQHF.